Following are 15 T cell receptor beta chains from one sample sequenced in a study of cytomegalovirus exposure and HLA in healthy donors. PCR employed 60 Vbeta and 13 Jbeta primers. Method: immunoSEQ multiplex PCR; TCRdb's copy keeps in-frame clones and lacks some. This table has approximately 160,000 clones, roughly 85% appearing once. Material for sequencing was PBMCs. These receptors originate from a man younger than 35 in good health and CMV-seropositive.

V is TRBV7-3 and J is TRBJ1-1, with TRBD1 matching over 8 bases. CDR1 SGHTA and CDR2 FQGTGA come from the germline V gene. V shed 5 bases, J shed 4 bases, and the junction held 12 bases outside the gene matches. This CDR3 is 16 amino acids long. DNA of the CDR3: TGTGCCAGCAGCCCACTGCCTGACAGGGGAGGCACTGAAGCTTTCTTT. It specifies CASSPLPDRGGTEAFF.

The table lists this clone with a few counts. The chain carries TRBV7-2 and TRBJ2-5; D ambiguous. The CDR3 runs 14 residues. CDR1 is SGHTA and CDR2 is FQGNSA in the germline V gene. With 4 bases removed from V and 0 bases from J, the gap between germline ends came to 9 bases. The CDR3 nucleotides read TGTGCCAGCAGCTCAACAATTTACCAAGAGACCCAGTACTTC. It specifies CASSSTIYQETQYF.

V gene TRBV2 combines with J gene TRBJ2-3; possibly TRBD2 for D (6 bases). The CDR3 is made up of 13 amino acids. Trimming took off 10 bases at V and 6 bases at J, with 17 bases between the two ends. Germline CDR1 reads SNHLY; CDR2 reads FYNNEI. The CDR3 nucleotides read TGTGCCATTCAAGCGACGGGGGATGATACGCAGTATTTT. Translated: CAIQATGDDTQYF.

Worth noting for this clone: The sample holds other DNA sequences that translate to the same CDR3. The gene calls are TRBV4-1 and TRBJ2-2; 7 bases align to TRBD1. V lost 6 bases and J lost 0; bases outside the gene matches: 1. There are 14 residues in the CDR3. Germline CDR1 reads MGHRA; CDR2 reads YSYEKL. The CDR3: CASRGGTNTGELFF. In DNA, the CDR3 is TGCGCCAGCAGAGGGGGCACGAACACCGGGGAGCTGTTTTTT.

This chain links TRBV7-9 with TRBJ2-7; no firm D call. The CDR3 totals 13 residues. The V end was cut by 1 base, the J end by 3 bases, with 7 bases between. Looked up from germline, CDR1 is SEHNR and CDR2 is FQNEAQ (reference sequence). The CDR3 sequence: CASSLVSDYEQYF. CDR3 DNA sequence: TGTGCCAGCAGCTTAGTCTCAGACTACGAGCAGTACTTC.

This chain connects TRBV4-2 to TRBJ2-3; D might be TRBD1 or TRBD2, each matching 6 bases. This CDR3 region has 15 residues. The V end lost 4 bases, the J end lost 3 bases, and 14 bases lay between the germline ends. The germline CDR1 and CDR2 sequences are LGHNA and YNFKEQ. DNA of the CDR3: TGTGCCAGCAGCCTAGAGGGGGGATCAACAGATACGCAGTATTTT. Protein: CASSLEGGSTDTQYF.

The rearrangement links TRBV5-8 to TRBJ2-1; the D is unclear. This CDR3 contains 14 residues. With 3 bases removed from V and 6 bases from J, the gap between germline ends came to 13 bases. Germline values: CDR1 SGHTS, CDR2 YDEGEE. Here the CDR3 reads CASSSTSVSNEQFF. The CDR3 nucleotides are TGTGCCAGCAGCTCAACCTCGGTATCCAATGAGCAGTTCTTC.

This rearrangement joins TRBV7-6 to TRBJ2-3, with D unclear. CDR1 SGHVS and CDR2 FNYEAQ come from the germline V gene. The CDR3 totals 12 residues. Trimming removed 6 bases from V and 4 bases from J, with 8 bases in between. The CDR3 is CASSSDSDTQYF. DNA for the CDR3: TGTGCCAGCAGTTCAGACTCAGATACGCAGTATTTT.

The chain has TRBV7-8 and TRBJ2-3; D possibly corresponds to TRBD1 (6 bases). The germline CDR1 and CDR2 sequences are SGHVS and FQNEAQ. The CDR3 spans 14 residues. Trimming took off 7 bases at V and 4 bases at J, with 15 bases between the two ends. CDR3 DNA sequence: TGTGCCAGCATCTACGGCAGGGGTTCAGATACGCAGTATTTT. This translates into CASIYGRGSDTQYF.

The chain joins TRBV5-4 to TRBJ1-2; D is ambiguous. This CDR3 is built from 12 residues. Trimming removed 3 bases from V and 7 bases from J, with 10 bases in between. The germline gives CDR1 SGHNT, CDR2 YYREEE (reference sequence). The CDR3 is CASSSGLGGYTF. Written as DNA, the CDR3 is TGTGCCAGCAGCTCTGGACTCGGTGGCTACACCTTC.

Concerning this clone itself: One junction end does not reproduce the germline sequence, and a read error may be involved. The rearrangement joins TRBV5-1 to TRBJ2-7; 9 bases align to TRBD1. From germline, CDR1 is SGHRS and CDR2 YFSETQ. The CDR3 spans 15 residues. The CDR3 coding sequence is TGCACCAGCAGCTTGACCGGGACAGGGCTCTACGAGCAGTACTTC. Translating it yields CTSSLTGTGLYEQYF.

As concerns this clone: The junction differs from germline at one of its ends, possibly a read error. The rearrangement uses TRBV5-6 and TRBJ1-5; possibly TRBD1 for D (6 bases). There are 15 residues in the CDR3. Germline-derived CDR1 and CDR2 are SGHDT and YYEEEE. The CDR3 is CANSVARGGKQPQHF. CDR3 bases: TGTGCCAACAGCGTAGCGCGGGGGGGCAAACAGCCCCAGCATTTT.

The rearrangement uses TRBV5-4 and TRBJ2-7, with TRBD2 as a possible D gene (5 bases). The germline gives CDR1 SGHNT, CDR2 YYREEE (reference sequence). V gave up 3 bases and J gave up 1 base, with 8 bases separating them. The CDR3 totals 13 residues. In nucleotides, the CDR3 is TGTGCCAGCAGCTCCCGGGAATCCTACGAGCAGTACTTC. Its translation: CASSSRESYEQYF.

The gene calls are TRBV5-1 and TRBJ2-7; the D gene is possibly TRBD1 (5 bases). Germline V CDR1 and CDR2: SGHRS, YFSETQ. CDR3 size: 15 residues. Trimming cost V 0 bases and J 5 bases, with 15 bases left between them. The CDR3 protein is CASSLGTPGHHEQYF. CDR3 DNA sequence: TGCGCCAGCAGCTTGGGGACCCCAGGGCACCACGAGCAGTACTTC.

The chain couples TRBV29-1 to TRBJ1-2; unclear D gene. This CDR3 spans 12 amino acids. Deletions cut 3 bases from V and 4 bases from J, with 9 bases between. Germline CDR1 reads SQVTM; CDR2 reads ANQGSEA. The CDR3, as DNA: TGCAGCGTTGATACCAGGCCCTATGGCTACACCTTC. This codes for CSVDTRPYGYTF.